What follows are 7 T cell receptor beta chains derived from one specimen sequenced in a study of T cell responses to AZD1222 COVID-19 vaccine. The protocol was immunoSEQ multiplex PCR, while the TCRdb copy is restricted to in-frame clones and leaves out a portion. The table records some 90,000 clones, roughly nine tenths of them present only once. Here the sequenced sample was peripheral blood, taken 28 days after the second AZD1222 dose. These TCRs come from an adult who received the AZD1222 COVID-19 vaccine.

A note on this clone: At one of its ends the junction is not consistent with the germline gene, which may arise from a read error. This sequence joins TRBV11-2 and TRBJ2-7, with unresolved D. CDR3 length: 13 amino acids. Germline values: CDR1 SGHAT, CDR2 FQNNGV. The CDR3, as DNA: TGTGCCAGCAGCTTAGAGATTGCAGACCAGCCTCTCTTC. Protein product: CASSLEIADQPLF.

This rearrangement joins TRBV19 to TRBJ1-5; a possible D gene is TRBD1 (6 bases). The CDR3 length is 16 residues. The V end was cut by 5 bases, the J end by 3 bases, with 17 bases between. From germline, CDR1 is LNHDA and CDR2 SQIVND (reference sequence). CDR3 nucleotide sequence: TGTGCCAGTAGTGCCCCGGCAGGGGCGTCCAATCAGCCCCAGCATTTT. The encoded protein is CASSAPAGASNQPQHF.

The chain carries TRBV18 and TRBJ1-2; D is perhaps TRBD1 (5 bases). This CDR3 has 15 amino acids. Germline CDR1 reads KGHSH; CDR2 reads LQKENI. The ends were cut back, 3 bases at V and 8 bases at J, with 19 bases in the middle. The DNA for the CDR3 is TGTGCCAGCTCACCGCAGCGCGCGGGGGGGGAAGGCTACACCTTC. It encodes CASSPQRAGGEGYTF.

The chain combines TRBV3-1 (or the pseudogene TRBV3-2) with TRBJ2-5; 16 positions match TRBD2. V shed 8 bases, J shed 5 bases, and the junction held 8 bases outside the gene matches. From germline, CDR1 is LGHDT and CDR2 YNNKEL (reference sequence). This CDR3 has 16 amino acids. The CDR3 region is CASARGLAGGPETQYF. The CDR3 nucleotides read TGTGCCAGCGCACGGGGACTAGCGGGGGGGCCCGAGACCCAGTACTTC.

This clone has a single count. The V call is TRBV5-6, the J call TRBJ2-7, with a tentative D call TRBD2 (6 bases). The CDR3 has 14 amino acids. Germline V gives CDR1 SGHDT, CDR2 YYEEEE. The germline V and J ends were trimmed by 0 bases and 4 bases, with 11 bases remaining between them. The CDR3 DNA reads TGTGCCAGCAGCTTGGATAGGGCGGGGTACGAGCAGTACTTC. This translates into CASSLDRAGYEQYF.

The chain is built from TRBV6-1 and TRBJ1-1; 8 nucleotides agree with TRBD1. Germline values: CDR1 MNHNS, CDR2 SASEGT. J was trimmed by 1 base and V by 4 bases; bases with no gene match: 8. The CDR3 runs to 16 residues. The CDR3: CASSVGLGQANTEAFF. The DNA for the CDR3 is TGTGCCAGCAGTGTGGGACTGGGACAGGCGAACACTGAAGCTTTCTTT.

The chain joins TRBV9 to TRBJ1-2, with a weak D call TRBD1 (5 bases). Per germline, CDR1 SGDLS and CDR2 YYNGEE. V lost 4 bases, J lost 1 base, and 14 bases lay in between. The CDR3 length is 15 residues. DNA for the CDR3: TGTGCCAGCAGCCTTTCCCCGACAGTTAACTATGGCTACACCTTC. It yields the protein CASSLSPTVNYGYTF.